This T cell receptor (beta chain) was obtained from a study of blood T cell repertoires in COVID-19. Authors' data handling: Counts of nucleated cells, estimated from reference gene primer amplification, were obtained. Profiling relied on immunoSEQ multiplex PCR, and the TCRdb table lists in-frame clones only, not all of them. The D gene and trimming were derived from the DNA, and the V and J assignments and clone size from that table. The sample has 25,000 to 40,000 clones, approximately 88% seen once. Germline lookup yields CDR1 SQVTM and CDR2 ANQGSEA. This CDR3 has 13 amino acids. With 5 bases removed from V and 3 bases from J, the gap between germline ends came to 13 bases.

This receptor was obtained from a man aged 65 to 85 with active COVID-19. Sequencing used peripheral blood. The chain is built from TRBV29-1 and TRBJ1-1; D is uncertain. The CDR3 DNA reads TGCAGCGTTAAAGGGCAAGTGGACACTGAAGCTTTCTTT. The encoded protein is CSVKGQVDTEAFF.